This T cell receptor beta chain comes out of a study of CD8 T cells in Susac syndrome. The germline CDR1 and CDR2 sequences are MNHEY and SMNVEV (reference sequence). The CDR3 spans 14 residues. The germline V and J ends were trimmed by 4 bases and 6 bases, with 14 bases remaining between them. From blood CD8+ and CD4+ T cells, the TCR beta chain was sequenced. The patients serving as multiple sclerosis controls were treatment-naive. They had stable or active relapsing-remitting disease and fulfilled revised McDonald criteria. Random hexamers were used to reverse transcribe roughly 0.45 to 1 ug of RNA. Amplification of TCR beta CDR3 by immunoSEQ multiplex PCR spanned 54 Vbeta and 13 Jbeta. One entry per CDR3 protein, called by TCRdb with MiXCR from the immunoSEQ multiplex PCR reads. There are 160,000 or so distinct CDR3 sequences in the sample; approximately 95% occur only once, and 0.15% to 0.2% lies in the top ten.

The sequenced sample consisted of CD8+ T cells from PBMCs. The sequence was collected from a human donor with multiple sclerosis. This chain uses TRBV27 with TRBJ2-3, with a tentative D call TRBD1 (6 bases). The CDR3 sequence: CASSYGKGGDTQYF. DNA for the CDR3: TGTGCCAGCAGTTACGGGAAAGGGGGTGATACGCAGTATTTT.